The next 6 T cell receptor beta chains were all read from a single sample in a study of post-analysis software for immune sequencing data. Findings and caveats of the study: Elevated frequency relative to controls characterized several TRBV segments in patients, TRBV5-6, TRBV5-1 and TRBV20-1 among them.

Built from TCR beta cDNA, the libraries had unique molecular identifiers in them. TCRdb recomputed calls from the PCR reads with MiXCR, one row per CDR3 protein. The data contain roughly 600,000 distinct CDR3 sequences, about 40% of them singletons. The antigens of these receptors remain unknown. Input material: blood. The receptors here all came from a girl between 10 and 17 years old with multiple sclerosis.

This clonotype came up a few times. This chain connects TRBV7-3 to TRBJ2-7, with D possibly TRBD2 on 5 matching bases. The germline V gene has CDR1 SGHTA and CDR2 FQGTGA. This CDR3 comprises 13 residues. V gave up 7 bases and J gave up 5 bases, with 15 bases separating them. The CDR3 sequence: CASTEFLRDEQYF. CDR3 nucleotide sequence: TGTGCCAGCACCGAATTCTTGAGGGACGAGCAGTACTTC. The complete variable domain, with remaining parts taken from reference TRBV7-3 and TRBJ2-7, reads GAGVSQTPSNKVTEKGKYVELRCDPISGHTALYWYRQSLGQGPEFLIYFQGTGAADDSGLPNDRFFAVRPEGSVSTLKIQRTERGDSAVYLCASTEFLRDEQYFGPGTRLTVT.

The V gene is TRBV10-3, the J gene TRBJ1-1; 8 nucleotides match TRBD1. After removal of 7 bases from V and 5 bases from J, the junction contained 6 bases not matched to a gene. CDR1 ENHRY and CDR2 SYGVKD come from the germline V gene. The CDR3 has 13 amino acids. DNA for the CDR3: TGTGCCATCAAGTCGACAGGGGAGACTGAAGCTTTCTTT. As protein: CAIKSTGETEAFF.

V usage is TRBV20-1 and J usage is TRBJ2-5, with 8 bases fitting TRBD1. The V gene's germline CDR1 is DFQATT and CDR2 SNEGSKA (reference sequence). The CDR3 covers 12 residues. V shed 5 bases, J shed 3 bases, and the junction held 2 bases outside the gene matches. The CDR3 coding sequence is TGCAGTGCTGGACAGGGTAAAGAGACCCAGTACTTC. Translated, it gives CSAGQGKETQYF.

This clonotype was picked up a small number of times. This chain joins TRBV29-1 and TRBJ1-1, with D possibly being TRBD1 (5 bases). With 7 bases removed from V and 10 bases from J, the gap between germline ends came to 13 bases. This CDR3 has 10 amino acids. Per the germline V gene, CDR1 is SQVTM and CDR2 is ANQGSEA. The CDR3 spells CSALGDGAFF. The CDR3 DNA reads TGCAGCGCCCTTGGGGACGGAGCTTTCTTT.

The chain is built from TRBV6-6 and TRBJ1-4; a possible D gene is TRBD1 (6 bases). From germline, CDR1 is MNHNY and CDR2 SVGAGI (reference sequence). The CDR3 covers 14 residues. V shed 7 bases and J shed 0 bases, with 9 bases lying between them. CDR3: CASNYRATNEKLFF. As DNA, the CDR3 is TGTGCCAGCAACTACAGGGCAACTAATGAAAAACTGTTTTTT.

The table lists this clonotype with a few counts. The chain joins TRBV12-3 or TRBV12-4 to TRBJ2-2; D gene ambiguous. V shed 11 bases and J shed 1 base, with 11 bases lying between them. The CDR3 loop spans 13 amino acids. CDR3 in amino acids: CAAKWVNTGELFF. The CDR3 region has the DNA TGTGCCGCTAAGTGGGTGAACACCGGGGAGCTGTTTTTT.